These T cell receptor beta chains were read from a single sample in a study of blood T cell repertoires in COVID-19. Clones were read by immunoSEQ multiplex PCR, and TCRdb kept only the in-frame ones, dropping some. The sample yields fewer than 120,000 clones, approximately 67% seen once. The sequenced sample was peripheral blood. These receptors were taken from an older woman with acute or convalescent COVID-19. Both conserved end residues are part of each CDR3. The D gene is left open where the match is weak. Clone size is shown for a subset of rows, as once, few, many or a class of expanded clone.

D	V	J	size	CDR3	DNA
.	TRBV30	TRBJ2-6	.	CAWSDSSGANVLTF	TGTGCCTGGAGTGACAGCTCTGGGGCCAACGTCCTGACTTTC
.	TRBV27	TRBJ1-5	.	CASSIQYNQPQHF	TGTGCCAGCAGCATTCAGTACAATCAGCCCCAGCATTTT
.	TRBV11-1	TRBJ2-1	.	CASRLNNEQFF	TGTGCCTCGAGGCTAAACAATGAGCAGTTCTTC
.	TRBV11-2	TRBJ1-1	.	CASSLTDRNTEAFF	TGTGCCAGCAGCCTCACAGACCGGAACACTGAAGCTTTCTTT
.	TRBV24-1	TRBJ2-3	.	CATSDFTGRDTQYF	TGTGCCACCAGTGATTTTACAGGCAGAGATACGCAGTATTTT
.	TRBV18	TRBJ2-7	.	CASSQGGVREQYF	TGTGCCAGCTCACAAGGGGGGGTACGGGAGCAGTACTTC
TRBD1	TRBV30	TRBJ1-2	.	CAWSVSYQGARYYGYTF	TGTGCCTGGAGTGTAAGCTACCAGGGGGCGCGGTACTATGGCTACACCTTC
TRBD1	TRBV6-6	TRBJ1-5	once	CASSSGTGGVISQTLGNQPQHF	TGTGCCAGCAGCTCCGGGACAGGGGGAGTTATATCTCAAACTTTGGGCAATCAGCCCCAGCATTTT
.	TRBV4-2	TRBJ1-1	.	CASSQERYTEAFF	TGTGCCAGCAGCCAAGAGCGGTACACTGAAGCTTTCTTT
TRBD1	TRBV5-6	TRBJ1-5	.	CASSLGQGTQPQHF	TGTGCCAGCAGCTTGGGACAGGGGACTCAGCCCCAGCATTTT
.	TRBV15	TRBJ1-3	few	CATSRGGGSRISGNTIYF	TGTGCCACCAGCAGAGGCGGGGGGAGTCGCATCTCTGGAAACACCATATATTTT
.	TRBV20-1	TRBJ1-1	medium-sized	CSASKGMNTEAFF	TGCAGTGCTAGTAAGGGGATGAACACTGAAGCTTTCTTT
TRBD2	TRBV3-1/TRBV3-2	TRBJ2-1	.	CASSLGTSAPYNEQFF	TGTGCCAGCAGCCTGGGGACTAGCGCACCCTACAATGAGCAGTTCTTC
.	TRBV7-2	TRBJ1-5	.	CASGQPYSNQPQHF	TGTGCCAGCGGACAGCCCTATAGCAATCAGCCCCAGCATTTT